This is a list of T cell receptor beta chains from one sample in a study of T cell responses to AZD1222 COVID-19 vaccine. Method: immunoSEQ multiplex PCR; TCRdb's copy keeps in-frame clones and lacks some. The data show 130,000 to 150,000 clones, around 91% seen once. The specimen was peripheral blood, collected on day 0 of AZD1222 vaccination. The source is an adult in good health. CDR3s include the opening cysteine and the closing phenylalanine or tryptophan. A D gene is named only where the DNA matches it firmly. Not all rows give a size; the values are once, few, many and, for expanded clones, a class.

d_gene	v_gene	abundance	j_gene	CDR3aa	CDR3nt
-	TRBV9	-	TRBJ1-5	CASSVDGYNQPQHF	TGTGCCAGCAGTGTGGACGGATACAATCAGCCCCAGCATTTT
TRBD1	TRBV18	-	TRBJ1-4	CASSHSQGANEKLFF	TGTGCCAGCTCTCACAGCCAGGGGGCTAATGAAAAACTGTTTTTT
-	TRBV9	-	TRBJ2-1	CASSPSGLYNEQFF	TGTGCCAGCAGCCCCTCGGGCCTCTACAATGAGCAGTTCTTC
TRBD2	TRBV5-1	once	TRBJ2-3	CASSFGRGFTDTQYF	TGCGCCAGCAGCTTCGGGCGGGGGTTCACAGATACGCAGTATTTT
-	TRBV2	-	TRBJ2-1	CASSVSSFDEQFF	TGTGCCAGCAGTGTGTCTAGCTTTGATGAGCAGTTCTTC
-	TRBV19	-	TRBJ2-2	CASSMRGTGELFF	TGTGCCAGTAGTATGCGGGGCACCGGGGAGCTGTTTTTT
TRBD1	TRBV29-1	-	TRBJ1-1	CSASLGTGATEAFF	TGCAGCGCCTCCTTGGGGACAGGGGCCACTGAAGCTTTCTTT
TRBD1	TRBV2	-	TRBJ2-7	CARRTGGDEQYF	TGTGCCAGAAGGACAGGGGGGGACGAGCAGTACTTC
TRBD1	TRBV19	-	TRBJ2-2	CASSPGTGKRTGELFF	TGTGCCAGTAGTCCTGGGACAGGGAAACGCACCGGGGAGCTGTTTTTT
TRBD1	TRBV7-3	-	TRBJ2-7	CASSPRTGPYEQYF	TGTGCCAGCAGCCCCCGGACAGGCCCCTACGAGCAATACTTC
TRBD1	TRBV28	-	TRBJ2-7	CASSSGGGRDEQYF	TGTGCCAGCAGTTCAGGGGGCGGAAGGGACGAGCAGTACTTC
TRBD1	TRBV6-4	once	TRBJ2-3	CASSVETGATDTQYF	TGTGCCAGCTCGGTGGAGACAGGGGCCACAGATACGCAGTATTTT
-	TRBV7-2	-	TRBJ1-2	CASSLGQIYGYTF	TGTGCCAGCAGCTTAGGACAGATATATGGCTACACCTTC
TRBD2	TRBV29-1	-	TRBJ2-1	CSVAGTSGYNEQFF	TGCAGCGTCGCCGGGACTAGCGGATACAATGAGCAGTTCTTC
-	TRBV20-1	-	TRBJ2-5	CSASGAGETQYF	TGCAGTGCTAGTGGGGCGGGAGAGACCCAGTACTTC
TRBD2	TRBV28	-	TRBJ2-7	CASSYRPKRGVYEQYF	TGTGCCAGCAGTTACAGGCCCAAACGGGGGGTCTACGAGCAGTACTTC
TRBD2	TRBV27	-	TRBJ2-1	CASSPLAGIYNEQFF	TGTGCCAGCAGTCCTCTAGCGGGGATATACAATGAGCAGTTCTTC
TRBD2	TRBV4-3	-	TRBJ2-3	CASSPKPSGGDDTQYF	TGCGCCAGCAGCCCGAAGCCCTCGGGGGGGGATGATACGCAGTATTTT
TRBD1	TRBV28	-	TRBJ1-1	CASSQGARDTEAFF	TGTGCCAGCAGCCAGGGGGCGCGGGACACTGAAGCTTTCTTT
-	TRBV11-3	-	TRBJ2-3	CASSLEGGAGTQYF	TGTGCCAGCAGCTTGGAAGGGGGGGCTGGTACGCAGTATTTT
-	TRBV9	-	TRBJ2-1	CASSVGQIYNEQFF	TGTGCCAGCAGCGTAGGACAGATTTACAATGAGCAGTTCTTC
-	TRBV4-1	-	TRBJ1-2	CASSQEPGTGLGYTF	TGCGCCAGCAGCCAAGAGCCGGGCACGGGCTTAGGCTACACCTTC
TRBD1	TRBV7-6	-	TRBJ1-1	CASKKGGQGVGNTEAFF	TGTGCCAGCAAGAAGGGGGGACAGGGGGTCGGGAACACTGAAGCTTTCTTT
-	TRBV7-3	-	TRBJ1-3	CASSLRPADTIYF	TGTGCCAGCAGCTTACGGCCCGCGGACACCATATATTTT
TRBD2	TRBV5-1	-	TRBJ2-7	CASSLELSSGSSYEQYF	TGCGCCAGCAGCTTAGAGTTATCAAGCGGGAGTAGCTACGAGCAGTACTTC
TRBD1	TRBV6-6	-	TRBJ2-5	CASSYTGTGLLTQYF	TGTGCCAGCAGTTACACCGGGACAGGGCTACTTACCCAGTACTTC
-	TRBV28	-	TRBJ1-2	CASSSGQDYGYTF	TGTGCCAGCAGTTCAGGGCAAGACTATGGCTACACCTTC